This record concerns one T cell receptor beta chain sequence. This sample is part of a study of T cell responses to AZD1222 COVID-19 vaccine. Per the germline V gene, CDR1 is LNHDA and CDR2 is SQIVND (reference sequence). The CDR3 is made up of 14 amino acids. V was pared by 3 bases and J by 4 bases, with 9 bases between. TCRdb keeps only in-frame clones here, not all; method: immunoSEQ multiplex PCR. The data contain about 180,000 clones, around 90% of them singletons. The sequence came from an adult who received the AZD1222 COVID-19 vaccine. This specimen was peripheral blood, taken 28 days after the second AZD1222 dose. This chain uses TRBV19 with TRBJ1-4; D call uncertain. CDR3 loop: CASSIGTSNEKLFF. CDR3 nucleotide sequence: TGTGCCAGTAGTATCGGAACCAGTAATGAAAAACTGTTTTTT.